Listed below are T cell receptor beta chains from one sample, sequenced in a study of shared clonotypes between healthy human individuals. Clones were read by immunoSEQ multiplex PCR, and TCRdb kept only the in-frame ones, dropping some. The top ten hold roughly 1.7% of the sample, which has around 2,000,000 clones, approximately 94% seen once. The source material was naive CD8+ T cells from PBMCs. The receptors here all came from a man between 18 and 35 years old in good health. Some clones in this sample may be carry-over from other donors' samples. CDR3s include the opening cysteine and the closing phenylalanine or tryptophan. Fields, in order: V gene, J gene, clone size, D gene, CDR3 DNA, CDR3 protein. A D gene is named only where the DNA matches it firmly. Rows may omit the clone size; those that give it use once, few, many or a size class.

v_gene: TRBV27
j_gene: TRBJ2-3
abundance: NA
d_gene: NA
CDR3nt: TGTGCCAGCAGTTTATCGATCCCCTGGGCAGATACGCAGTATTTT
CDR3aa: CASSLSIPWADTQYF

v_gene: TRBV9
j_gene: TRBJ2-7
abundance: NA
d_gene: TRBD2
CDR3nt: TGTGCCAGCAGCGTAAGCGGGATCTTCTCCTACGAGCAGTACTTC
CDR3aa: CASSVSGIFSYEQYF

v_gene: TRBV27
j_gene: TRBJ2-3
abundance: NA
d_gene: TRBD2
CDR3nt: TGTGCCAGCAGTGAGGCTAGCGGGTTCACAGATACGCAGTATTTT
CDR3aa: CASSEASGFTDTQYF

v_gene: TRBV29-1
j_gene: TRBJ2-5
abundance: NA
d_gene: TRBD2
CDR3nt: TGCAGCCCTCGACTAGCGGGCACCGTGGGTGAGACCCAGTACTTC
CDR3aa: CSPRLAGTVGETQYF

v_gene: TRBV14
j_gene: TRBJ2-3
abundance: NA
d_gene: NA
CDR3nt: TGTGCCAGCAGCCAAGATCTTATAGTAGTCCCTGGAGATACGCAGTATTTT
CDR3aa: CASSQDLIVVPGDTQYF

v_gene: TRBV11-2
j_gene: TRBJ1-2
abundance: NA
d_gene: NA
CDR3nt: TGTGCCAGCAGCCCGAATAAGATGGGCTACACCTTC
CDR3aa: CASSPNKMGYTF

v_gene: TRBV7-9
j_gene: TRBJ1-4
abundance: NA
d_gene: NA
CDR3nt: TGTGCCAGCAGGGGAGGGGGGCTCGGTAATGAAAAACTGTTTTTT
CDR3aa: CASRGGGLGNEKLFF

v_gene: TRBV15
j_gene: TRBJ1-4
abundance: NA
d_gene: NA
CDR3nt: TGTGCCACCTCGTTCGATGGCGGGCGGGAAAAACTGTTTTTT
CDR3aa: CATSFDGGREKLFF

v_gene: TRBV9
j_gene: TRBJ2-5
abundance: once
d_gene: TRBD2
CDR3nt: TGTGCCAGCAGCTCTAGGACTAGCGGGAGGGCGGCGGAGACCCAGTACTTC
CDR3aa: CASSSRTSGRAAETQYF

v_gene: TRBV7-9
j_gene: TRBJ2-4
abundance: NA
d_gene: NA
CDR3nt: TGTGCCAGCAGCGCTAGGGAGGAGACTGGCAAAAACATTCAGTACTTC
CDR3aa: CASSAREETGKNIQYF

v_gene: TRBV28
j_gene: TRBJ2-3
abundance: NA
d_gene: TRBD2
CDR3nt: TGTGCCAGCAATCTTGGGTCAGCGGGAGTCCTCGATACGCAGTATTTT
CDR3aa: CASNLGSAGVLDTQYF

v_gene: TRBV28
j_gene: TRBJ2-3
abundance: NA
d_gene: TRBD1
CDR3nt: TGTGCCAGCAGTTTATTAGCAGGGGGCTACGCAGATACGCAGTATTTT
CDR3aa: CASSLLAGGYADTQYF

v_gene: TRBV28
j_gene: TRBJ1-5
abundance: NA
d_gene: TRBD1
CDR3nt: TGTGCCAGCAGGCCCAGGGGGGTTAATCAGCCCCAGCATTTT
CDR3aa: CASRPRGVNQPQHF

v_gene: TRBV19
j_gene: TRBJ2-7
abundance: NA
d_gene: NA
CDR3nt: TGTGCCAGTGGGCCAGAAAATACCTACGAGCAGTACTTC
CDR3aa: CASGPENTYEQYF

v_gene: TRBV7-9
j_gene: TRBJ2-7
abundance: NA
d_gene: NA
CDR3nt: TGTGCCAGCAGCTTTCAGGGGTTCGAGCAGTACTTC
CDR3aa: CASSFQGFEQYF

v_gene: TRBV27
j_gene: TRBJ2-7
abundance: NA
d_gene: NA
CDR3nt: TGTGCCAGCAGTTTATCGGCGTGGAGGTCCACCTACGAGCAGTACTTC
CDR3aa: CASSLSAWRSTYEQYF

v_gene: TRBV28
j_gene: TRBJ2-5
abundance: NA
d_gene: TRBD2
CDR3nt: TGTGCCAGCAGCTTGATAGCGGGAGAGGGAATTGGGGAGACCCAGTACTTC
CDR3aa: CASSLIAGEGIGETQYF

v_gene: TRBV4-3
j_gene: TRBJ1-5
abundance: NA
d_gene: NA
CDR3nt: TGCGCCAGCAGCCAAGAAGACACGGGGCGTCAGCCCCAGCATTTT
CDR3aa: CASSQEDTGRQPQHF

v_gene: TRBV27
j_gene: TRBJ2-2
abundance: NA
d_gene: TRBD2
CDR3nt: TGTGCCAGCAGTTTAAGCGGGAGGGCCAAGGGGGAGCTGTTTTTT
CDR3aa: CASSLSGRAKGELFF

v_gene: TRBV6-5
j_gene: TRBJ2-5
abundance: NA
d_gene: NA
CDR3nt: TGTGCCAGCAGTTACAAGGTGGGGGGAGAGACCCAGTACTTC
CDR3aa: CASSYKVGGETQYF

v_gene: TRBV27
j_gene: TRBJ1-3
abundance: few
d_gene: NA
CDR3nt: TGTGCCAGCAGTTCGGGGGGGGCCACCATATATTTT
CDR3aa: CASSSGGATIYF

v_gene: TRBV27
j_gene: TRBJ1-5
abundance: NA
d_gene: TRBD1
CDR3nt: TGTGCCAGCAGTTTCGGGACAGGGAGCAATCAGCCCCAGCATTTT
CDR3aa: CASSFGTGSNQPQHF

v_gene: TRBV29-1
j_gene: TRBJ1-2
abundance: NA
d_gene: NA
CDR3nt: TGCAGCGTTCCCAGGGGTGGGGCAAAAGGCTACACCTTC
CDR3aa: CSVPRGGAKGYTF

v_gene: TRBV21-1
j_gene: TRBJ1-3
abundance: NA
d_gene: NA
CDR3nt: TGTGCCAGCAGCAAATGGGCAGGGACAGGAAACACCATATATTTT
CDR3aa: CASSKWAGTGNTIYF

v_gene: TRBV25-1
j_gene: TRBJ2-2
abundance: NA
d_gene: NA
CDR3nt: TGTGCCAGCAGTCCTCGGCGCCAGGGGCATCCGAACACCGGGGAGCTGTTTTTT
CDR3aa: CASSPRRQGHPNTGELFF

v_gene: TRBV7-6
j_gene: TRBJ1-3
abundance: NA
d_gene: NA
CDR3nt: TGTGCCAGCAGCTACACAGGCTCTGGAAACACCATATATTTT
CDR3aa: CASSYTGSGNTIYF

v_gene: TRBV5-5
j_gene: TRBJ2-7
abundance: NA
d_gene: TRBD2
CDR3nt: TGTGCCAGCAGCCCATGGACTAGCGGGAGTTTATACGAGCAGTACTTC
CDR3aa: CASSPWTSGSLYEQYF

v_gene: TRBV6-1
j_gene: TRBJ1-5
abundance: NA
d_gene: NA
CDR3nt: TGTGCCAGCAGTGAAGGATTTGGTCCGGGGTACGAGAGCAATCAGCCCCAGCATTTT
CDR3aa: CASSEGFGPGYESNQPQHF

v_gene: TRBV28
j_gene: TRBJ1-5
abundance: NA
d_gene: TRBD1
CDR3nt: TGTGCCAGCAGTTTAGGACAGGGGACTGTAAGCAATCAGCCCCAGCATTTT
CDR3aa: CASSLGQGTVSNQPQHF

v_gene: TRBV9
j_gene: TRBJ2-3
abundance: NA
d_gene: TRBD2
CDR3nt: TGTGCCAGCAGCGTAGTAGCGGGAGTAACAGATACGCAGTATTTT
CDR3aa: CASSVVAGVTDTQYF

v_gene: TRBV7-8
j_gene: TRBJ2-7
abundance: NA
d_gene: NA
CDR3nt: TGTGCCAGCAGCTTTGGCGGCCACGAGCAGTACTTC
CDR3aa: CASSFGGHEQYF

v_gene: TRBV7-2
j_gene: TRBJ2-1
abundance: NA
d_gene: TRBD2
CDR3nt: TGTGCCAGCAGCTTAGACCCTTTCCGGGAGGCCCTCAATGAGCAGTTCTTC
CDR3aa: CASSLDPFREALNEQFF

v_gene: TRBV4-2
j_gene: TRBJ2-1
abundance: NA
d_gene: TRBD2
CDR3nt: TGTGCCAGCAGCCAAGACCTGCCCAGCGGGGTGTTCTTC
CDR3aa: CASSQDLPSGVFF

v_gene: TRBV29-1
j_gene: TRBJ2-7
abundance: once
d_gene: TRBD1
CDR3nt: TGCAGCGTTGAAGGCCCCCAGGGGGCGAACTACGAGCAGTACTTC
CDR3aa: CSVEGPQGANYEQYF

v_gene: TRBV9
j_gene: TRBJ2-5
abundance: NA
d_gene: NA
CDR3nt: TGTGCCAGCAGTCCTACTACACCAGAGACCCAGTACTTC
CDR3aa: CASSPTTPETQYF

v_gene: TRBV7-9
j_gene: TRBJ1-1
abundance: NA
d_gene: NA
CDR3nt: TGTGCCAGCAGCTTACCCCTCGACGGGAACACTGAAGCTTTCTTT
CDR3aa: CASSLPLDGNTEAFF

v_gene: TRBV7-9
j_gene: TRBJ2-7
abundance: NA
d_gene: NA
CDR3nt: TGTGCCAGCAGCATTGCGGGACGGTTCTACGAGCAGTACTTC
CDR3aa: CASSIAGRFYEQYF

v_gene: TRBV9
j_gene: TRBJ2-7
abundance: NA
d_gene: TRBD2
CDR3nt: TGTGCCAGCAGCCCAGGACTAGCGGGAGGGTTCGTTTACGAGCAGTACTTC
CDR3aa: CASSPGLAGGFVYEQYF

v_gene: TRBV29-1
j_gene: TRBJ2-7
abundance: NA
d_gene: NA
CDR3nt: TGCAGCGTTTCACAGGGATTTTCCTACGAGCAGTACTTC
CDR3aa: CSVSQGFSYEQYF

v_gene: TRBV27
j_gene: TRBJ2-7
abundance: NA
d_gene: NA
CDR3nt: TGTGCCAGCAGTTTATTAACACCCCAGGGCCCCAGGATGAACGAGCAGTACTTC
CDR3aa: CASSLLTPQGPRMNEQYF

v_gene: TRBV11-2
j_gene: TRBJ2-1
abundance: NA
d_gene: NA
CDR3nt: TGTGCCAGCAGCTTGTGGGCGCTCAATGAGCAGTTCTTC
CDR3aa: CASSLWALNEQFF

v_gene: TRBV29-1
j_gene: TRBJ2-1
abundance: NA
d_gene: TRBD1
CDR3nt: TGCAGCGTTGACCTCGGGACAGGGGGATACAATGAGCAGTTCTTC
CDR3aa: CSVDLGTGGYNEQFF

v_gene: TRBV6-1
j_gene: TRBJ2-7
abundance: NA
d_gene: TRBD1
CDR3nt: TGTGCCAGCAGTGAAGCAACAGGGGGCTACGAGCAGTACTTC
CDR3aa: CASSEATGGYEQYF

v_gene: TRBV28
j_gene: TRBJ1-5
abundance: once
d_gene: NA
CDR3nt: TGTGCCAGCAGTTTCGGGTTGGGAGGGTCCAATCAGCCCCAGCATTTT
CDR3aa: CASSFGLGGSNQPQHF

v_gene: TRBV5-8
j_gene: TRBJ2-1
abundance: NA
d_gene: TRBD1
CDR3nt: TGTGCCAGCAGCCAAAGGACAGGGGGATACAATGAGCAGTTCTTC
CDR3aa: CASSQRTGGYNEQFF

v_gene: TRBV15
j_gene: TRBJ1-4
abundance: NA
d_gene: NA
CDR3nt: TGTGCCACCAGCAGAGGCCAAGAGATTTTAAAACTGTTTTTT
CDR3aa: CATSRGQEILKLFF

v_gene: TRBV9
j_gene: TRBJ2-1
abundance: NA
d_gene: NA
CDR3nt: TGTGCCAGCAGCTCATACAAAGCCTGGGAGCAGTTCTTC
CDR3aa: CASSSYKAWEQFF

v_gene: TRBV11-1
j_gene: TRBJ2-7
abundance: NA
d_gene: TRBD1
CDR3nt: TGTGCCAGCAGCTTAGGACCGGGACAGTTTAAGGAGCAGTACTTC
CDR3aa: CASSLGPGQFKEQYF

v_gene: TRBV27
j_gene: TRBJ2-5
abundance: once
d_gene: TRBD1
CDR3nt: TGTGCCAGCAGTTTACTCACCGGACAGGGGGCGCATGAGACCCAGTACTTC
CDR3aa: CASSLLTGQGAHETQYF